Detailed here is one T cell receptor beta chain. Its antigen is unknown. There are no base qualities to consult, and no much larger clone falls within one base. Using the deep immunoSEQ assay, TCR CDR3 regions were amplified from genomic DNA by multiplex PCR. Extracted genomic DNA from each cell subset was distributed evenly across all wells of several immunoSEQ 96-well plates, and each plate was treated as a replicate. Each replicate PCR for sorted subsets received 150 to 250 ng genomic DNA, equal to about 30,000 T cell genomes. The purified libraries were quantified using a Qubit 3.0 fluorometer, sized with a Bioanalyzer 2100, and then quantified again using the KAPA Library Quantification kit. Each immunoSEQ 96-well plate was sequenced on its own single-read 150-cycle Illumina NextSeq 550 flow cell. As for the authors' bioinformatics: Because the immunoSEQ output held only junctional sequences and lacked quality scores, the filtering could not match the filtering applied to full-length reads. To assign V/J genes and CDR3, sequences were annotated against IMGT germline references using PyIR, a Python wrapper for IgBLAST v1.9. Reads were filtered out if the reads had weak V/J assignments (E-value above 1e-6), no CDR3, stop codons, out-of-frame junctions, or ambiguous translated residues. V3J clonotypes were defined as sequences sharing the same inferred V gene, J gene, and CDR3 amino acid sequence. Percentage overlap between repertoires was computed as shared unique clonotypes divided by the size of the smaller repertoire. Repertoire richness was assessed with RTK rarefaction, the Chao1 estimator, and Recon v2.1 estimates of unobserved clonotypes. Generation probabilities were computed with OLGA for all TCRbeta clonotypes obtained by the gDNA method from a handful of donors. What TCRdb holds here is the immuneACCESS table cut down to in-frame rearrangements. Part of the clones is not present; checked against another copy, under half of the missing clones reflect an unresolved V gene, and the others are unexplained. V and J calls and clone size are those listed in that table; D and trimming were worked out from the DNA. The table for this sample lists hundreds of thousands of clones; less than 85% of them were counted only once. The ten largest clones capture approximately 1.6% of the sample.

The data were obtained in a study of shared clonotypes between healthy human individuals (TCRdb year 2020). About the investigation overall: The cohort included a few men and a couple of women between 18 and 49 years of age. For each donor, CD4 naive and CD4 memory were each given three plates, CD8 naive was given two plates, and CD8 memory was given one plate. To estimate repertoire size and how much clonotype sharing occurs between individuals, the study deeply sequenced the blood TCR repertoires of five or six healthy adults. Different laboratories and diverse techniques were used to prepare libraries and sequence TCR repertoires, to increase sequencing depth and limit assay-specific biases. Between about 0.94 and 10 billion PBMCs per donor were obtained by leukapheresis. General study outcomes and caveats: Sampling was restricted to blood, and TCR repertoires in tissues likely differ from the TCR repertoires found in blood. Estimated clonotype richness was generally larger for naive than for memory subsets. The genetic and exposure-history diversity represented was limited by the small number of donors. Across several donors, approximately 5% of naive CD4, over 3% of naive CD8, approximately 2.5% of memory CD4, and approximately 0.42% of memory CD8 clonotypes were shared. Compared with non-shared clonotypes, clonotypes shared by all four sorted-subset donors had higher generation probabilities. Pairwise subsampling led to the expectation that sequencing depth would affect the degree of clonotype sharing among donors. Incomplete sequencing was indicated by rarefaction of sorted-subset datasets, despite the large sequencing depth.

The germline V end is reduced by 6 bases and the J end by 5 bases; junction bases left unmatched: 11. CDR1 and CDR2, looked up from the germline V gene (reference sequence), are LNHDA and SQIVND. The CDR3, cysteine through phenylalanine, is 16 amino acids long. The kept DNA is CDR3 alone, 48 bases in frame from the first base. Donors were healthy HIV-negative adults with no recently reported acute infections or vaccinations. Every donor was a Caucasian adult residing in Nashville, Tennessee, USA. Magnetic negative selection was used to enrich CD4+ T cells, after which naive cells were positively selected on CD45RA and the negative fraction became the memory subset. Blood was collected by leukapheresis, and PBMCs were isolated by Ficoll-Histopaque density gradient centrifugation and then cryopreserved in liquid nitrogen vapor phase. Analytical flow cytometry was used to check the purity and quantity of each magnetically sorted T cell population. Each sorted fraction had its genomic DNA isolated and then quantified by UV absorbance on a Nanodrop 2000c.

In this chain, TRBV19 is recombined with TRBJ1-5, with 9 bases aligning to TRBD1. Sequencing input: memory CD4+ T cells sorted from blood. The cell subset or site label corresponds to: CD45RA-negative fraction. This clonotype was sampled from a woman in her thirties in good health. In nucleotide form, the sequence is TGTGCCAGTAGGACAGGGGGAGGCCTGGGGGATCAGCCCCAGCATTTT. It translates to CASRTGGGLGDQPQHF.